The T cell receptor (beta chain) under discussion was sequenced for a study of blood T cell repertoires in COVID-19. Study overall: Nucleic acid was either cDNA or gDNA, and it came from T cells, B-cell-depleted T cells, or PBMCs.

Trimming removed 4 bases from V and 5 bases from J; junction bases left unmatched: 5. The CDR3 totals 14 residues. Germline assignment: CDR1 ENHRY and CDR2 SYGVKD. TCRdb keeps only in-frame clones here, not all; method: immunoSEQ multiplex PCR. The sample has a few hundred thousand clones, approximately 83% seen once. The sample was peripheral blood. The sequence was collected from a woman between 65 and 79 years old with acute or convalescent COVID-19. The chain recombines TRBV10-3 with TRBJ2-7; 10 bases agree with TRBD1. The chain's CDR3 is CAISVRQGADEQYF. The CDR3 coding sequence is TGTGCCATCAGTGTAAGACAGGGGGCGGACGAGCAGTACTTC.